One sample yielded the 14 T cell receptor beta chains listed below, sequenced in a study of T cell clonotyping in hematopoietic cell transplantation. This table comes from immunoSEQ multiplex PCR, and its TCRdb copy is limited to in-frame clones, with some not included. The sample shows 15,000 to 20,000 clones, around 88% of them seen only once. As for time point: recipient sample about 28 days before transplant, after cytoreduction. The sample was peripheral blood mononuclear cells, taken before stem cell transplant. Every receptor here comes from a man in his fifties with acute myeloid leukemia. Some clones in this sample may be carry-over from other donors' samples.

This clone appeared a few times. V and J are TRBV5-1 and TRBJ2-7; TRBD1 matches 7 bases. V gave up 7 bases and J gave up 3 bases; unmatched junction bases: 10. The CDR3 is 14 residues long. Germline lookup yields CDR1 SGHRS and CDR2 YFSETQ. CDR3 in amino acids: CASGRDSVLYEQYF. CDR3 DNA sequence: TGCGCCAGCGGCCGGGACAGTGTCCTCTACGAGCAGTACTTC.

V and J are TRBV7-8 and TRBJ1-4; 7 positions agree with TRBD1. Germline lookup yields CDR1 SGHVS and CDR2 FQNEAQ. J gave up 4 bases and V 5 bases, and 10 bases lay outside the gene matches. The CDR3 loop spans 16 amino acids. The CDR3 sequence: CASSPFVGQLNEKLFF. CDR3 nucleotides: TGTGCCAGCAGCCCATTCGTGGGACAGCTTAATGAAAAACTGTTTTTT.

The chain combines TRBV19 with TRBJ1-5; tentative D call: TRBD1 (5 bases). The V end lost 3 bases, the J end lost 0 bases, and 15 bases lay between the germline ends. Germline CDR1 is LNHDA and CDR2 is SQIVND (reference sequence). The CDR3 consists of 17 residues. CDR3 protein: CASSILTDQGSNQPQHF. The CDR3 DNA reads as TGTGCCAGTAGTATCTTGACGGACCAGGGTAGCAATCAGCCCCAGCATTTT.

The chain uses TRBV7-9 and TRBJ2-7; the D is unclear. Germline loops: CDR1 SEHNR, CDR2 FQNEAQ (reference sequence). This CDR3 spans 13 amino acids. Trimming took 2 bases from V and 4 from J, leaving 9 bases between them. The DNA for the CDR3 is TGTGCCAGCAGCTTAACTATAAAGTACGAGCAGTACTTC. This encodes CASSLTIKYEQYF.

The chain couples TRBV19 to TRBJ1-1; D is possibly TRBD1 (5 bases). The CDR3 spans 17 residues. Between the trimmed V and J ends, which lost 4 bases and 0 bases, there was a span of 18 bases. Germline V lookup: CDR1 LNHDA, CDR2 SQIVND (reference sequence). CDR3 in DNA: TGTGCCAGTAGTAGTAGGATAAGGGGTAGGGTGAACACTGAAGCTTTCTTT. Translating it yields CASSSRIRGRVNTEAFF.

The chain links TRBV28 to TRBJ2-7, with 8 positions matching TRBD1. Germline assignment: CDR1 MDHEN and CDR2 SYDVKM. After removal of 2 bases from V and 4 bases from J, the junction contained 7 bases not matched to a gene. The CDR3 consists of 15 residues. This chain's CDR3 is CASSLIGQGLYEQYF. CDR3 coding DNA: TGTGCCAGCAGTTTAATAGGACAGGGATTGTACGAGCAGTACTTC.

This chain's CDR3 is CASSFLRGATREQFF. CDR3 sequence (DNA): TGTGCCAGCAGCTTCCTCCGCGGGGCCACGAGGGAGCAGTTCTTC. The chain couples TRBV7-2 to TRBJ2-1, with D tentatively TRBD2 (6 bases). Germline V gene lookup returns CDR1 SGHTA and CDR2 FQGNSA. Trimming took off 3 bases at V and 10 bases at J, with 19 bases between the two ends. The CDR3 spans 15 residues.

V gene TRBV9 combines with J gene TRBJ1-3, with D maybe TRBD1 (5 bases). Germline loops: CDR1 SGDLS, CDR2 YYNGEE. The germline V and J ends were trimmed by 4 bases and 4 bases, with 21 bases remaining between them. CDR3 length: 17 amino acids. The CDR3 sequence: CASSPEPYPGSGNTIYF. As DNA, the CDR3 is TGTGCCAGCAGCCCTGAGCCCTACCCAGGGTCCGGAAACACCATATATTTT.

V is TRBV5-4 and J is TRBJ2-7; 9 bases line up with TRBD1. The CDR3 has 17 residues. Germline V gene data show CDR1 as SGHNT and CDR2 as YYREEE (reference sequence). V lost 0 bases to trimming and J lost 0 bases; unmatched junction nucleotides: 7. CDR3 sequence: CASSLGSWTGASYEQYF. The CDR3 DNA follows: TGTGCCAGCAGCTTGGGGTCCTGGACAGGGGCCTCCTACGAGCAGTACTTC.

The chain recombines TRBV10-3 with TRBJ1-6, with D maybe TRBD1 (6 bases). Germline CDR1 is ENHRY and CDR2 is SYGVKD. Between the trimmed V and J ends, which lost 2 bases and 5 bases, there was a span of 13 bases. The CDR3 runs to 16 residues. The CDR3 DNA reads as TGTGCCATCAGTGAGCCCCAGGGGAGGAATAATTCACCCCTCCACTTT. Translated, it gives CAISEPQGRNNSPLHF.

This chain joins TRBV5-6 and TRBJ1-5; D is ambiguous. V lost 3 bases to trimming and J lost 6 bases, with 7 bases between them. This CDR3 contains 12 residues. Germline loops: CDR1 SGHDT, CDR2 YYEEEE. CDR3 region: CASSSGSQPQHF. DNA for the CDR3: TGTGCCAGCAGCTCCGGGAGTCAGCCCCAGCATTTT.

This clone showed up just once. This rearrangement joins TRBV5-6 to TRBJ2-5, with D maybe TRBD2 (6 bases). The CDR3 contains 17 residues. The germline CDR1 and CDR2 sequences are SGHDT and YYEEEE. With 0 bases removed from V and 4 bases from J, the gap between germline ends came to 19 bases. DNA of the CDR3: TGTGCCAGCAGCTTGGGTAGCGGTGGGGTTAAGGGAGAGACCCAGTACTTC. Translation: CASSLGSGGVKGETQYF.

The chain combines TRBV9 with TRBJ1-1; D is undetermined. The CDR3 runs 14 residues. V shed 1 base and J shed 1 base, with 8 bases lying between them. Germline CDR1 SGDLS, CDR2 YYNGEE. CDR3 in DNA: TGTGCCAGCAGCGTACGGCAGACGAACACTGAAGCTTTCTTT. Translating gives CASSVRQTNTEAFF.

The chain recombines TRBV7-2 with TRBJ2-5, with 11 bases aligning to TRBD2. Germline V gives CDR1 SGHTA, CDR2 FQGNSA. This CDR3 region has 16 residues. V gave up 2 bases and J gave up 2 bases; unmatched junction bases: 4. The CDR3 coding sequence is TGTGCCAGCAGCTTACACCGACTAGCGGGGCAAGAGACCCAGTACTTC. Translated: CASSLHRLAGQETQYF.